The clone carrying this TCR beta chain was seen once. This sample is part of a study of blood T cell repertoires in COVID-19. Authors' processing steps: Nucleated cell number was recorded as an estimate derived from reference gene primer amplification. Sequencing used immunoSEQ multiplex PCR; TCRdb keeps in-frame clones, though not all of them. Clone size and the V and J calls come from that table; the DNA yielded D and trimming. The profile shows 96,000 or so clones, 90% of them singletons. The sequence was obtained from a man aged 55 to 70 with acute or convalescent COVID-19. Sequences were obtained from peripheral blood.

The CDR3 DNA reads TGCGCCAGCAGAGTAGCGGGAGGTATGGTTAATGAGCAGTTCTTC. The encoded protein is CASRVAGGMVNEQFF. The V call is TRBV10-2, the J call TRBJ2-1; TRBD2 agrees at 10 bases. Losses at the gene ends were 6 bases for V and 7 bases for J; bases not matched to a gene: 9. The germline CDR1 and CDR2 sequences are WSHSY and SAAADI. The length of the CDR3 is 15 residues.